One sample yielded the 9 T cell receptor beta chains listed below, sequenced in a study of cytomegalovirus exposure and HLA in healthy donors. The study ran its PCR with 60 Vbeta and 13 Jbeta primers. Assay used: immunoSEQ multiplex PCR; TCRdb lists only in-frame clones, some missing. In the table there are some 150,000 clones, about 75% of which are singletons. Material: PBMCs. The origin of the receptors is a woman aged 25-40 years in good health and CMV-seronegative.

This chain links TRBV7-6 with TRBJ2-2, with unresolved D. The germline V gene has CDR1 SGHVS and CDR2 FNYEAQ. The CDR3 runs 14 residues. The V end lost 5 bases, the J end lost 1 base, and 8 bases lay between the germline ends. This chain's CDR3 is CASSRSLNTGELFF. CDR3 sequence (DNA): TGTGCCAGCAGCCGGTCACTGAACACCGGGGAGCTGTTTTTT.

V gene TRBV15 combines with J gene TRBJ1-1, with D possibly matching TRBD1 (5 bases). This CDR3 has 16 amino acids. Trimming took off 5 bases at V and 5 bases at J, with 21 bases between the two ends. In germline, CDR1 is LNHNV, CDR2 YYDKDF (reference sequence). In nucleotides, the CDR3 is TGTGCCACCAGCGGCAATGGACGGGCCAGGGTAACTGAAGCTTTCTTT. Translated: CATSGNGRARVTEAFF.

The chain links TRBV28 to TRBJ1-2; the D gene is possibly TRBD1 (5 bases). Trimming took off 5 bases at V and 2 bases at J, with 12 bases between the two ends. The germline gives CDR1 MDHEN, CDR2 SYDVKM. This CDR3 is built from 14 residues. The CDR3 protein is CASSPRGVNYGYTF. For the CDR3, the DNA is TGTGCCAGCAGTCCACGGGGGGTCAACTATGGCTACACCTTC.

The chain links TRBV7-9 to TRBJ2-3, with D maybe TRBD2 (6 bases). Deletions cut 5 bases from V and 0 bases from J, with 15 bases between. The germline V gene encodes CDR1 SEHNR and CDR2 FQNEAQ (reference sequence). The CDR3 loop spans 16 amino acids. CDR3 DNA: TGTGCCAGCAGCACTACCGGGAGCCCTAGCACAGATACGCAGTATTTT. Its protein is CASSTTGSPSTDTQYF.

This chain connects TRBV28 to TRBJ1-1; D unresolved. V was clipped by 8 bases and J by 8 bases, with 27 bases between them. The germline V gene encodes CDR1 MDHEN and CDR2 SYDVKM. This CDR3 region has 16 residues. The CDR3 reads CASLERGRNHLREAFF. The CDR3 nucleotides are TGTGCCAGCTTAGAAAGAGGAAGAAATCACCTTCGAGAAGCTTTCTTT.

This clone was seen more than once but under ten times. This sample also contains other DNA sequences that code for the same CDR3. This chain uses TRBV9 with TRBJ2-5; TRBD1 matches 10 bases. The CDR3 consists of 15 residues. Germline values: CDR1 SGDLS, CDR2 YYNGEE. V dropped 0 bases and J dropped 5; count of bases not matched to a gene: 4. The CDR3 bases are TGTGCCAGCAGCGTAGTTGGGACAGGGGTCGAGACCCAGTACTTC. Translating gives CASSVVGTGVETQYF.

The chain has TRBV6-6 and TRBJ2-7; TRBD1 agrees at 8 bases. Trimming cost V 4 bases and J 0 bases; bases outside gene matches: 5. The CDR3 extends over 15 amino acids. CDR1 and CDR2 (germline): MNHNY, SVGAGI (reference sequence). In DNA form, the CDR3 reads TGTGCCAGCAGTTTCCGGGACAGGAACTCCTACGAGCAGTACTTC. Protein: CASSFRDRNSYEQYF.

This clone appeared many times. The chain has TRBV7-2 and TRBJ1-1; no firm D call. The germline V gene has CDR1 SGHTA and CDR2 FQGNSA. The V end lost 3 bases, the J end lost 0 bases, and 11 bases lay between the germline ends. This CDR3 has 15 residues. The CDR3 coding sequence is TGTGCCAGCAGCTTCTATCAGACTATGAACACTGAAGCTTTCTTT. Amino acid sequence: CASSFYQTMNTEAFF. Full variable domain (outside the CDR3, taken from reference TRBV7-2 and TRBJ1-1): GAGVSQSPSNKVTEKGKDVELRCDPISGHTALYWYRQSLGQGLEFLIYFQGNSAPDKSGLPSDRFSAERTGGSVSTLTIQRTQQEDSAVYLCASSFYQTMNTEAFFGQGTRLTVV.

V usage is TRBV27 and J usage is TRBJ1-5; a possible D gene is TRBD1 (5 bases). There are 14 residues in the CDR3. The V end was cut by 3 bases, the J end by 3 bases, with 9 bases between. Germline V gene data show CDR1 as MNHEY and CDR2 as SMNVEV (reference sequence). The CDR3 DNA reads TGTGCCAGCAGTTTCATAGGGGCCAATCAGCCCCAGCATTTT. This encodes CASSFIGANQPQHF.